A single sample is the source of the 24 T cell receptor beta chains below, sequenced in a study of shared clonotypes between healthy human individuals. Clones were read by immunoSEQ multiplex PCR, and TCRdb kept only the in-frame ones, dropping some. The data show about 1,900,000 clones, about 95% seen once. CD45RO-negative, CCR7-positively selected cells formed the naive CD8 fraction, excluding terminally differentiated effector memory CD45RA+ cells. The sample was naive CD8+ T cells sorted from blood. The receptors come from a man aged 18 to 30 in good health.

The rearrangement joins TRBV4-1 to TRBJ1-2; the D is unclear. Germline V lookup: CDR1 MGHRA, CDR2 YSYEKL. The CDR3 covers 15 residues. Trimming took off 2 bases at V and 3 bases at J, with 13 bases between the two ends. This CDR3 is CASSQNEGGDYGYTF. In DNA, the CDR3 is TGCGCCAGCAGCCAAAACGAGGGTGGTGACTATGGCTACACCTTC.

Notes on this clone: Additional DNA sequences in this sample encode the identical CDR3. The CDR3 is CASSLVAGANVLTF. The CDR3 nucleotides read TGTGCCAGCAGCTTAGTTGCAGGGGCCAACGTCCTGACTTTC. This chain connects TRBV7-8 to TRBJ2-6; the D is unclear. Germline CDR1 SGHVS, CDR2 FQNEAQ. The CDR3 consists of 14 residues. V lost 1 base and J lost 4, with 5 bases in between.

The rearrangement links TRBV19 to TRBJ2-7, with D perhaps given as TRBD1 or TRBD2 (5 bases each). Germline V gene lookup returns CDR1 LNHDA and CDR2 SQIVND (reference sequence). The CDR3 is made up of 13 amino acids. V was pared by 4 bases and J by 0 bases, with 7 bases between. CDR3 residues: CASSSGTSYEQYF. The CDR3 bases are TGTGCCAGTAGTAGTGGGACCTCCTACGAGCAGTACTTC. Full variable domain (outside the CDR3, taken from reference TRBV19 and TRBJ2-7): DGGITQSPKYLFRKEGQNVTLSCEQNLNHDAMYWYRQDPGQGLRLIYYSQIVNDFQKGDIAEGYSVSREKKESFPLTVTSAQKNPTAFYLCASSSGTSYEQYFGPGTRLTVT.

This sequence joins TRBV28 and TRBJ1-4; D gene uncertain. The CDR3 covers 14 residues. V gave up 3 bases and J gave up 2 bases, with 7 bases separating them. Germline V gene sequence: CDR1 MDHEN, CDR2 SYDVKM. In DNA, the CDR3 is TGTGCCAGCAGTTTGGGTAGTACTAATGAAAAACTGTTTTTT. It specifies CASSLGSTNEKLFF.

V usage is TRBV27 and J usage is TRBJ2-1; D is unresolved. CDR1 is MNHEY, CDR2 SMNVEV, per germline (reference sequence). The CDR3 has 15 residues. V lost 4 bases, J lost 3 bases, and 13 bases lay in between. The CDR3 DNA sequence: TGTGCCAGCAGTTCCTCGGGTCGCATCTACAATGAGCAGTTCTTC. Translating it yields CASSSSGRIYNEQFF.

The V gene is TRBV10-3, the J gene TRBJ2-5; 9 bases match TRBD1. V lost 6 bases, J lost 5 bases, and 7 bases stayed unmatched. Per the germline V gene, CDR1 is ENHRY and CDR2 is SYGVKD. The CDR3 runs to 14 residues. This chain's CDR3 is CAISEGQGEETQYF. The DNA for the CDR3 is TGTGCCATCAGCGAGGGACAGGGCGAGGAGACCCAGTACTTC.

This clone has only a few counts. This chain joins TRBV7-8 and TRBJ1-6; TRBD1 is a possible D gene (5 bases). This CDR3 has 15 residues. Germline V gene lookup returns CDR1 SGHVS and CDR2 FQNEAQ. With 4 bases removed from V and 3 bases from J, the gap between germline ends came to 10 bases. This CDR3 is CASSSWGLYNSPLHF. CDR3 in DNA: TGTGCCAGCAGCTCTTGGGGCCTCTATAATTCACCCCTCCACTTT. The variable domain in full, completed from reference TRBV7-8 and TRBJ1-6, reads GAGVSQSPRYKVAKRGQDVALRCDPISGHVSLFWYQQALGQGPEFLTYFQNEAQLDKSGLPSDRFFAERPEGSVSTLKIQRTQQEDSAVYLCASSSWGLYNSPLHFGNGTRLTVT.

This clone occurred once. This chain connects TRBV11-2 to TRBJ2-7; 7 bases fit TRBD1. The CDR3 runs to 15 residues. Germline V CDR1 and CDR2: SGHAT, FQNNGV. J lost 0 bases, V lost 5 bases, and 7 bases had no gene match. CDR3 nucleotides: TGTGCCAGCAGCCCGACCCGGGACAGCTCCTACGAGCAGTACTTC. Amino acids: CASSPTRDSSYEQYF.

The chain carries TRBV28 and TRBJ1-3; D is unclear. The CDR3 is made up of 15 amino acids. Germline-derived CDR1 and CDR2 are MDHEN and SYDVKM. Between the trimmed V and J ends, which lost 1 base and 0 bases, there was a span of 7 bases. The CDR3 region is CASSLSGHSGNTIYF. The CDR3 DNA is TGTGCCAGCAGTTTATCGGGCCACTCTGGAAACACCATATATTTT.

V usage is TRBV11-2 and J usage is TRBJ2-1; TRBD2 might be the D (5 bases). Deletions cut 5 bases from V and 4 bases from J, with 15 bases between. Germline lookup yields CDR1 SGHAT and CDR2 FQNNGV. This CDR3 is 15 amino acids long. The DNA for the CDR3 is TGTGCCAGCAGCCCTCCGGGGAGTGGTTACAATGAGCAGTTCTTC. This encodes CASSPPGSGYNEQFF.

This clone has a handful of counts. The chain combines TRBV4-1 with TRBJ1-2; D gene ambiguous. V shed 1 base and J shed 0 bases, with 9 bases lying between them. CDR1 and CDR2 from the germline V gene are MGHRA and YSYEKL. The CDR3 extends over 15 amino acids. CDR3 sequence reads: CASSQAWLANYGYTF. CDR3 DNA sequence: TGCGCCAGCAGCCAAGCGTGGTTAGCTAACTATGGCTACACCTTC.

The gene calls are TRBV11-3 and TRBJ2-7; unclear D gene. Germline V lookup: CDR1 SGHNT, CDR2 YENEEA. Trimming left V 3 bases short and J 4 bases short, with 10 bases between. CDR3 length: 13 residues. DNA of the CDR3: TGTGCCAGCAGCTTTCACTCGGGTTACGAGCAGTACTTC. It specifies CASSFHSGYEQYF.

The CDR3 DNA is TGCGCCAGCAGCCCGGACAGGGCGAGCACAGATACGCAGTATTTT. Amino acid sequence: CASSPDRASTDTQYF. The V call is TRBV4-1, the J call TRBJ2-3; 8 bases fit TRBD1. The CDR3 runs to 15 residues. Per the germline V gene, CDR1 is MGHRA and CDR2 is YSYEKL. J lost 0 bases, V lost 4 bases, and 3 bases had no gene match.

The CDR3 here is CAISEGPPNNEQFF. The CDR3 DNA is TGTGCCATCAGTGAGGGTCCCCCCAACAATGAGCAGTTCTTC. The gene calls are TRBV10-3 and TRBJ2-1; D remains unclear. V lost 2 bases to trimming and J lost 5 bases, with 10 bases between them. From germline, CDR1 is ENHRY and CDR2 SYGVKD. The CDR3 sequence is 14 residues long.

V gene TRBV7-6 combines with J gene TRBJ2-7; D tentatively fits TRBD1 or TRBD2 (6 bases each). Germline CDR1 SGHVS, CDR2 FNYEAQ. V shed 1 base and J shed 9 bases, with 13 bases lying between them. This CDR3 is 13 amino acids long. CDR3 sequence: CASSLGAGEAQYF. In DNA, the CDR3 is TGTGCCAGCAGCTTAGGAGCAGGGGAGGCGCAGTACTTC.

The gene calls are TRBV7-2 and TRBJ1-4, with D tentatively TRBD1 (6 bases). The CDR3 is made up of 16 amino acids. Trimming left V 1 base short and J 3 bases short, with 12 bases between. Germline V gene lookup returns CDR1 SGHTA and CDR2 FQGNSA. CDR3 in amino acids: CASSLGYGGANEKLFF. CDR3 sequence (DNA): TGTGCCAGCAGCTTAGGTTATGGGGGCGCTAATGAAAAACTGTTTTTT.

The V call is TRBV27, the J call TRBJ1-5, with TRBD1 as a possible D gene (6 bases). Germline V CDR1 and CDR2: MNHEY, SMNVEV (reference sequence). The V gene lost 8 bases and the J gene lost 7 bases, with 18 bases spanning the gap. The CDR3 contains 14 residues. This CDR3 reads CASGPQGGGQPQHF. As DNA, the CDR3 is TGTGCCAGCGGACCTCAAGGGGGAGGGCAGCCCCAGCATTTT.

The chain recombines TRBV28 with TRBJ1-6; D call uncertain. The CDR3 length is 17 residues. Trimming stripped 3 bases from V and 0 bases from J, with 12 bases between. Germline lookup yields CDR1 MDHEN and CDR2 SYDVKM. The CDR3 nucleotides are TGTGCCAGCAGTTTGGGGTTTCGGGCCTCCTATAATTCACCCCTCCACTTT. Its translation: CASSLGFRASYNSPLHF.

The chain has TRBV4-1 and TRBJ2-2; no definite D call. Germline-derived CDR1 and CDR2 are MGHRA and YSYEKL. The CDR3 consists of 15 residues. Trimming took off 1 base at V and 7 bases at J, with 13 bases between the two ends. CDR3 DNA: TGCGCCAGCAGCCAAGCTCCTGGGTATGGCGGGGAGCTGTTTTTT. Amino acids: CASSQAPGYGGELFF.

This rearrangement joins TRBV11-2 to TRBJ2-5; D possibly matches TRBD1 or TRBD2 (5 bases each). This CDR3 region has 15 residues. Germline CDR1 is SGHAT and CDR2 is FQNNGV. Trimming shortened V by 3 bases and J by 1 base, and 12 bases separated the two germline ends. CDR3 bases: TGTGCCAGCAGCTTCCAGTATGGGACCCAAGAGACCCAGTACTTC. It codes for CASSFQYGTQETQYF.

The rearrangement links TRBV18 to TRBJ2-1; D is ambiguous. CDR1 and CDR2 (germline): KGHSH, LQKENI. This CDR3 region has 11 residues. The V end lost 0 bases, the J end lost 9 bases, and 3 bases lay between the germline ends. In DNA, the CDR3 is TGTGCCAGCTCACCACCGGGTGAGCAGTTCTTC. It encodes CASSPPGEQFF.

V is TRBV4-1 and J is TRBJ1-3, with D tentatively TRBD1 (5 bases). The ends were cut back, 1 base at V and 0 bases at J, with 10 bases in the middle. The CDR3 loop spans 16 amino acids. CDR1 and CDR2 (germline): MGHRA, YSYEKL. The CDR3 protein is CASSQVGADSGNTIYF. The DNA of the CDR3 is TGCGCCAGCAGCCAAGTTGGGGCTGACTCTGGAAACACCATATATTTT.

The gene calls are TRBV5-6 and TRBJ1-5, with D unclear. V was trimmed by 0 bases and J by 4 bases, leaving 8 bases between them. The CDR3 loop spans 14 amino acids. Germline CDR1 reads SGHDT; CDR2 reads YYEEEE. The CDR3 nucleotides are TGTGCCAGCAGCTTGGGCGGGGATAATCAGCCCCAGCATTTT. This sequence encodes CASSLGGDNQPQHF.

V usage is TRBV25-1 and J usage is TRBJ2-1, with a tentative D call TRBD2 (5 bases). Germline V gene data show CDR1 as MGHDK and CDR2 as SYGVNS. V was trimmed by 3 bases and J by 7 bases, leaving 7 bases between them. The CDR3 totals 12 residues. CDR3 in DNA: TGTGCCAGCAGTGACGGGATAAATGAGCAGTTCTTC. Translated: CASSDGINEQFF.